The 24 T cell receptor beta chains below come from one sample, sequenced in a study of shared clonotypes between healthy human individuals. Produced via immunoSEQ multiplex PCR; TCRdb's table is partial and in-frame only. The sample includes 600,000 to 750,000 clones, approximately 79% of them seen just once. Sequencing was done on a sample of memory CD4+ T cells sorted from blood. Subset specified: CD45RA-negative fraction. The source of these receptors is a woman aged 25 to 39 in good health.

V is TRBV19 and J is TRBJ2-3, with D possibly matching TRBD1 (6 bases). The CDR3 runs 15 residues. Germline CDR1 and CDR2: LNHDA and SQIVND (reference sequence). V lost 5 bases to trimming and J lost 2 bases, with 14 bases between them. CDR3 in amino acids: CASSARDTTTDTQYF. The CDR3 DNA sequence: TGTGCCAGTAGTGCCCGGGACACAACCACAGATACGCAGTATTTT.

This chain uses TRBV10-3 with TRBJ2-5, with 7 positions matching TRBD1. The trim removed 2 bases at V and 1 base at J, leaving 1 base unmatched. Germline CDR1 and CDR2: ENHRY and SYGVKD. This CDR3 has 14 amino acids. As DNA, the CDR3 is TGTGCCATCAGTGAGAGGACAGGCCAAGAGACCCAGTACTTC. This encodes CAISERTGQETQYF.

Worth noting for this clone: A read error is likely here: a far larger clone is one base away. V is TRBV5-1 and J is TRBJ2-1; perhaps TRBD1 as D (5 bases). V lost 2 bases, J lost 7 bases, and 16 bases lay in between. Germline V lookup: CDR1 SGHRS, CDR2 YFSETQ. CDR3 length: 15 amino acids. CDR3 region: CASSLGRRQGNEQFF. For the CDR3, the DNA is TGCGCCAGCAGCTTAGGCCGACGTCAGGGAAATGAGCAGTTCTTC.

This chain uses TRBV11-3 with TRBJ2-7, with 10 bases aligning to TRBD2. Germline CDR1 SGHNT, CDR2 YENEEA. The CDR3 totals 14 residues. Trimming at V came to 4 bases and at J to 3 bases, leaving 3 bases not matched to a gene. The CDR3 sequence is CASSWTSGNYEQYF. DNA for the CDR3: TGTGCCAGCAGCTGGACTAGCGGTAACTACGAGCAGTACTTC.

The chain recombines TRBV5-6 with TRBJ1-1; no clear D gene. This CDR3 comprises 13 residues. Germline-derived CDR1 and CDR2 are SGHDT and YYEEEE. V lost 2 bases and J lost 5, with 10 bases in between. The CDR3 sequence is CASSFRWDTEAFF. CDR3 bases: TGTGCCAGCAGCTTTAGGTGGGATACTGAAGCTTTCTTT.

The genes are TRBV19 and TRBJ2-1; maybe TRBD2 (6 bases). V lost 2 bases and J lost 2, with 10 bases in between. The CDR3 runs 15 residues. From germline, CDR1 is LNHDA and CDR2 SQIVND (reference sequence). CDR3 sequence: CASSIRSGPYNEQFF. The CDR3 bases are TGTGCCAGTAGTATAAGGAGCGGGCCCTACAATGAGCAGTTCTTC.

The CDR3: CASSLGPDTGELFF. As DNA, the CDR3 is TGTGCCAGCAGTCTGGGACCAGACACCGGGGAGCTGTTTTTT. The V call is TRBV9, the J call TRBJ2-2, with D perhaps being TRBD1 or TRBD2 (5 bases each). Germline loops: CDR1 SGDLS, CDR2 YYNGEE. V was pared by 5 bases and J by 3 bases, with 11 bases between. The CDR3 runs 14 residues.

Here the CDR3 reads CASFSLGQGPKSSYNSPLHF. The CDR3 region has the DNA TGTGCCAGCTTCAGCCTGGGGCAGGGGCCCAAGAGCTCCTATAATTCACCCCTCCACTTT. The chain joins TRBV2 to TRBJ1-6; a weak D match, TRBD1 (6 bases). This CDR3 region has 20 residues. Trimming removed 8 bases at V and 0 bases at J, with 26 bases between. Germline V gene data show CDR1 as SNHLY and CDR2 as FYNNEI. The full variable domain, with the rest looked up from reference TRBV2 and TRBJ1-6, is EPEVTQTPSHQVTQMGQEVILRCVPISNHLYFYWYRQILGQKVEFLVSFYNNEISEKSEIFDDQFSVERPDGSNFTLKIRSTKLEDSAMYFCASFSLGQGPKSSYNSPLHFGNGTRLTVT.

The genes are TRBV4-2 and TRBJ2-7; D might be TRBD1 (6 bases). CDR3 size: 14 residues. Trimming left V 1 base short and J 3 bases short, with 10 bases between. The V gene's germline CDR1 is LGHNA and CDR2 YNFKEQ. The CDR3 bases are TGTGCCAGCAGCCAAGGGGACATAATCTACGAGCAGTACTTC. Amino acid sequence: CASSQGDIIYEQYF.

The rearrangement uses TRBV6-4 and TRBJ1-1; a possible D gene is TRBD1 (6 bases). Trimming cost V 4 bases and J 10 bases, with 13 bases left between them. Looked up from germline, CDR1 is MRHNA and CDR2 is SNTAGT. This CDR3 has 12 amino acids. The CDR3, as DNA: TGTGCCAGCAGTGGAACAGGGAGCGTAGCTTTCTTT. Its protein product is CASSGTGSVAFF.

This chain joins TRBV30 and TRBJ1-4; 7 nucleotides line up with TRBD1. Per the germline V gene, CDR1 is GTSNPN and CDR2 is SVGIG (reference sequence). This CDR3 spans 13 amino acids. V dropped 4 bases and J dropped 6; count of bases not matched to a gene: 5. CDR3 sequence (DNA): TGTGCCTGGACGGGACAGCCTCATGAAAAACTGTTTTTT. Protein sequence: CAWTGQPHEKLFF. Filled out from reference TRBV30 and TRBJ1-4, the complete variable domain reads SQTIHQWPATLVQPVGSPLSLECTVEGTSNPNLYWYRQAAGRGLQLLFYSVGIGQISSEVPQNLSASRPQDRQFILSSKKLLLSDSGFYLCAWTGQPHEKLFFGSGTQLSVL.

The chain couples TRBV29-1 to TRBJ2-5; the D gene is possibly TRBD2 (6 bases). The CDR3 runs 16 residues. CDR1 SQVTM and CDR2 ANQGSEA come from the germline V gene. V shed 7 bases and J shed 1 base, with 22 bases lying between them. This CDR3 is CSDETPRSGGQETQYF. CDR3 DNA sequence: TGCAGCGATGAGACACCCCGCTCCGGGGGCCAAGAGACCCAGTACTTC.

This clone was seen only once. This sequence joins TRBV7-2 and TRBJ2-3; D is tentatively TRBD1 or TRBD2 (6 bases each). V was trimmed by 6 bases and J by 3 bases, leaving 10 bases between them. This CDR3 has 13 residues. The germline V gene has CDR1 SGHTA and CDR2 FQGNSA. This CDR3 reads CASRPGATDTQYF. The CDR3 region has the DNA TGTGCCAGCAGGCCGGGGGCAACAGATACGCAGTATTTT.

This rearrangement joins TRBV5-1 to TRBJ2-1; the match to TRBD2 covers 11 bases. Germline loops: CDR1 SGHRS, CDR2 YFSETQ. V gave up 0 bases and J gave up 6 bases; unmatched junction bases: 2. CDR3 length equals 15 residues. This CDR3 is CASSLVAGGGNEQFF. The CDR3 DNA reads as TGCGCCAGCAGCTTGGTAGCGGGAGGGGGCAATGAGCAGTTCTTC.

This clone appeared a single time. CDR3 sequence reads: CAWNPLTSTDTQYF. CDR3 in DNA: TGTGCCTGGAACCCCCTCACCTCCACAGATACGCAGTATTTT. V and J are TRBV30 and TRBJ2-3, with D unresolved. Trimming removed 4 bases from V and 2 bases from J, with 13 bases in between. The CDR3 is 14 amino acids. Germline-derived CDR1 and CDR2 are GTSNPN and SVGIG (reference sequence).

V is TRBV6-1 and J is TRBJ1-1; 7 bases match TRBD1. CDR3 length equals 15 residues. Germline CDR1 is MNHNS and CDR2 is SASEGT. Unmatched junction bases numbered 6, after V lost 4 bases and J lost 1 base. Written as DNA, the CDR3 is TGTGCCAGCAGTGCACAAGGGACAGCGAACACTGAAGCTTTCTTT. Protein product: CASSAQGTANTEAFF.

This clone occurred many times. This rearrangement joins TRBV4-2 to TRBJ2-6; TRBD2 matches 8 bases. Germline V gene lookup returns CDR1 LGHNA and CDR2 YNFKEQ. This CDR3 region has 18 residues. V lost 5 bases to trimming and J lost 2 bases; unmatched junction nucleotides: 11. In DNA, the CDR3 is TGTGCCAGCAGCTCGTTGGGGACTAGGGAAACTGGGGCCAACGTCCTGACTTTC. The encoded protein is CASSSLGTRETGANVLTF.

The genes are TRBV28 and TRBJ1-2; 7 bases map to TRBD1. Germline CDR1 and CDR2: MDHEN and SYDVKM. The ends lost 3 bases at V and 2 bases at J; junction bases unmatched: 9. CDR3 size: 16 residues. The CDR3 DNA reads TGTGCCAGCAGTTTTGGCGACAGGGAGCTAAACTATGGCTACACCTTC. Residues: CASSFGDRELNYGYTF.

Only a few counts were recorded for this clone. The chain has TRBV15 and TRBJ2-1; 8 positions agree with TRBD2. The CDR3 covers 17 residues. V trimming: 3 bases; J trimming: 8 bases; junction bases outside the gene matches: 15. In germline, CDR1 is LNHNV, CDR2 YYDKDF (reference sequence). The CDR3 reads CATSRGGASGRRDEQFF. For the CDR3, the DNA is TGTGCCACCAGCAGGGGTGGTGCAAGCGGGAGACGGGATGAGCAGTTCTTC.

The chain combines TRBV2 with TRBJ2-1, with TRBD2 matching 7 bases. J gave up 9 bases and V 6 bases, and 8 bases lay outside the gene matches. Germline V gene lookup returns CDR1 SNHLY and CDR2 FYNNEI. This CDR3 spans 13 amino acids. Here the CDR3 DNA reads TGTGCCAGCAGCGAGGCGGGAGAGGCTGAGCAGTTCTTC. It translates to CASSEAGEAEQFF. Filled out from reference TRBV2 and TRBJ2-1, the complete variable domain reads EPEVTQTPSHQVTQMGQEVILRCVPISNHLYFYWYRQILGQKVEFLVSFYNNEISEKSEIFDDQFSVERPDGSNFTLKIRSTKLEDSAMYFCASSEAGEAEQFFGPGTRLTVL.

The CDR3 nucleotides read TGTGCCAGCAGGGGGCCTGGGCGGGAGACCTACAATGAGCAGTTCTTC. It codes for CASRGPGRETYNEQFF. The V gene is TRBV27, the J gene TRBJ2-1, with 7 bases fitting TRBD2. Germline CDR1 reads MNHEY; CDR2 reads SMNVEV (reference sequence). The CDR3 is 16 residues long. J lost 2 bases, V lost 6 bases, and 10 bases had no gene match.

The chain links TRBV11-1 to TRBJ2-1, with D possibly being TRBD1 or TRBD2 (6 bases each). This CDR3 has 18 amino acids. V dropped 5 bases and J dropped 4 bases, with 24 bases sitting between them. Germline CDR1 is SGHAT and CDR2 is FQDESV (reference sequence). In DNA, the CDR3 is TGTGCCAGCAGCCTGACTAGGGACACCTACGTGGGGTACAATGAGCAGTTCTTC. The encoded protein is CASSLTRDTYVGYNEQFF.

The CDR3 here is CASSIGTGYEKLFF. The CDR3 DNA reads TGTGCCAGCAGCATAGGGACAGGGTATGAAAAACTGTTTTTT. The rearrangement links TRBV11-2 to TRBJ1-4; 9 bases line up with TRBD1. CDR1 SGHAT and CDR2 FQNNGV come from the germline V gene. This CDR3 is 14 amino acids long. V was pared by 5 bases and J by 6 bases, with 4 bases of the junction left unmatched.

This sequence joins TRBV18 and TRBJ2-7; D might be TRBD1 (5 bases). Between the trimmed V and J ends, which lost 5 bases and 4 bases, there was a span of 9 bases. This CDR3 has 12 residues. CDR1 is KGHSH and CDR2 is LQKENI in the germline V gene. The CDR3 spells CASSGAGYEQYF. In DNA form, the CDR3 reads TGTGCCAGCTCAGGGGCAGGGTACGAGCAGTACTTC.